Each of the 20 T cell receptor beta chains below was sequenced from the same sample in a study of early T cells in non-severe SARS-CoV-2 infection (dated by TCRdb to 2020 to 2022). The library was generated by 5' RACE. Sequencing was performed on a NextSeq 500. Using fastp at Q25 and MiXCR, TCRdb reprocessed the public reads and kept productive beta chains. Rows are unified per CDR3 protein, each entry keeping the most common DNA and genes. In this sample the table shows approximately 65,000 distinct CDR3 sequences, approximately 12% of which occur a single time. The ten most abundant clones make up around 1.7% of the sample. Sequencing input: whole blood. Receptors were obtained from an adult who was a healthcare worker with PCR-confirmed SARS-CoV-2 infection or an uninfected control (not recorded which).

This clonotype has at least ten counts. This CDR3 is CASSPPGVGPLHF. The CDR3 DNA follows: TGTGCCAGCTCACCACCTGGGGTCGGGCCCCTCCACTTT. The chain joins TRBV18 to TRBJ1-6; D is ambiguous. Germline CDR1 and CDR2: KGHSH and LQKENI. Trimming stripped 0 bases from V and 13 bases from J, with 10 bases between. The CDR3 is 13 amino acids.

CDR3 region: CASSNAGGRNEQYF. The CDR3 nucleotides read TGTGCCAGCAGCAACGCGGGGGGGCGGAACGAGCAGTACTTC. The V and J genes are TRBV7-9 and TRBJ2-7, with 9 bases identical to TRBD2. The CDR3 extends over 14 amino acids. Germline values: CDR1 SEHNR, CDR2 FQNEAQ (reference sequence). V was pared by 5 bases and J by 5 bases, with 7 bases of the junction left unmatched.

This chain uses TRBV7-9 with TRBJ2-3; D is ambiguous. The germline CDR1 and CDR2 sequences are SEHNR and FQNEAQ (reference sequence). The CDR3 extends over 13 amino acids. The V and J ends lost 5 bases and 0 bases respectively, with 6 bases between them. CDR3 DNA sequence: TGTGCCAGCAGCACAGCTAGCACAGATACGCAGTATTTT. It codes for CASSTASTDTQYF.

This clonotype was recorded many times. CDR3 in amino acids: CASSFRDRETQYF. CDR3 sequence (DNA): TGTGCCAGCAGCTTCCGGGACAGGGAGACCCAGTACTTC. The rearrangement joins TRBV7-2 to TRBJ2-5; 8 bases line up with TRBD1. Germline CDR1 reads SGHTA; CDR2 reads FQGNSA. With 3 bases clipped from V and 5 bases from J, the junction kept 2 bases outside the gene matches. The CDR3 runs 13 residues.

This clonotype was observed a few times. This chain links TRBV9 with TRBJ2-2, with TRBD2 as a possible D gene (6 bases). Germline V gene sequence: CDR1 SGDLS, CDR2 YYNGEE. The CDR3 spans 16 residues. V was shortened by 0 bases and J by 0 bases, with 9 bases between the two germline ends. In nucleotides, the CDR3 is TGTGCCAGCAGCGTAGCTGGGGGGTCGAACACCGGGGAGCTGTTTTTT. Translating it yields CASSVAGGSNTGELFF. The whole variable domain, filled in from reference TRBV9 and TRBJ2-2, reads DSGVTQTPKHLITATGQRVTLRCSPRSGDLSVYWYQQSLDQGLQFLIQYYNGEERAKGNILERFSAQQFPDLHSELNLSSLELGDSALYFCASSVAGGSNTGELFFGEGSRLTVL.

This clonotype was seen many times. The J gene is TRBJ2-5, the V gene TRBV7-6, with D perhaps given as TRBD1 or TRBD2 (5 bases each). There are 15 residues in the CDR3. The germline gives CDR1 SGHVS, CDR2 FNYEAQ. V was cut by 2 bases and J by 5 bases, with 15 bases left in between. CDR3 DNA: TGTGCCAGCAGCTTAATCCGGGGCCTTGCGGAGACCCAGTACTTC. Residues: CASSLIRGLAETQYF.

This clonotype has a handful of counts. The V call is TRBV2, the J call TRBJ1-2; D not certain. Trimming left V 7 bases short and J 5 bases short, with 14 bases between. The CDR3 extends over 13 amino acids. Germline-derived CDR1 and CDR2 are SNHLY and FYNNEI. The CDR3 loop reads CASIPRPGYGYTF. CDR3 sequence (DNA): TGTGCCAGCATCCCGCGGCCAGGTTATGGCTACACCTTC.

This clonotype appeared a few times. The chain uses TRBV7-2 and TRBJ2-5, with 14 bases fitting TRBD2. The CDR3 is 16 amino acids. Germline CDR1 SGHTA, CDR2 FQGNSA. V shed 5 bases and J 2 bases; nucleotides not matched to a gene: 4. The CDR3 DNA follows: TGTGCCAGCAGCCCACGACTAGCGGGGGGGCAAGAGACCCAGTACTTC. The encoded protein is CASSPRLAGGQETQYF. The full variable domain, its missing parts supplied by reference TRBV7-2 and TRBJ2-5, is GAGVSQSPSNKVTEKGKDVELRCDPISGHTALYWYRQSLGQGLEFLIYFQGNSAPDKSGLPSDRFSAERTGGSVSTLTIQRTQQEDSAVYLCASSPRLAGGQETQYFGPGTRLLVL.

The chain links TRBV7-6 to TRBJ1-2; D might be TRBD1 (5 bases). Germline CDR1 reads SGHVS; CDR2 reads FNYEAQ. The CDR3 sequence is 14 residues long. V was shortened by 0 bases and J by 8 bases, with 13 bases between the two germline ends. CDR3 bases: TGTGCCAGCAGCTTAGCCGGACGGGGCCGAGGCTACACCTTC. It encodes CASSLAGRGRGYTF.

This clonotype was seen more than once but under ten times. CDR3 bases: TGTGCCAGCAGTCTAGCTCGAGGTACGCAGTATTTT. This gives the protein CASSLARGTQYF. The chain recombines TRBV6-2 or TRBV6-3 with TRBJ2-3; possible D gene TRBD2, 5 bases. The CDR3 has 12 residues. Trimming took 5 bases from V and 8 from J, leaving 11 bases between them. The V gene's germline CDR1 is MNHEY and CDR2 SVGEGT.

This clonotype turned up a few times. The chain has TRBV11-2 and TRBJ2-3; 9 nucleotides agree with TRBD1. The J segment lost 8 bases and the V segment lost 5 bases, leaving 5 bases of the junction unmatched. The CDR3 has 13 residues. Per germline, CDR1 SGHAT and CDR2 FQNNGV. The CDR3 spells CASSRRGQGTQYF. DNA for the CDR3: TGTGCCAGCAGCCGCCGGGGACAGGGTACGCAGTATTTT.

This clonotype was seen only a few times. The rearrangement links TRBV20-1 to TRBJ2-5, with 8 bases lining up with TRBD2. Germline CDR1 reads DFQATT; CDR2 reads SNEGSKA (reference sequence). The CDR3 runs to 15 residues. V shed 5 bases and J 0 bases; nucleotides not matched to a gene: 8. CDR3 DNA sequence: TGCAGTGCTGCAATAGCGGGGCTCTACCAAGAGACCCAGTACTTC. Translated, it gives CSAAIAGLYQETQYF.

This clonotype was recorded a few times. J is TRBJ2-1 and V is TRBV7-6; perhaps D is TRBD1 or TRBD2 (5 bases each). The CDR3 covers 16 residues. Germline V gene sequence: CDR1 SGHVS, CDR2 FNYEAQ. V was pared by 5 bases and J by 10 bases, with 24 bases between. CDR3 DNA sequence: TGTGCCAGCAGCGCACCCCGGGACGGCAGCCTTGGAGAGCAGTTCTTC. It translates to CASSAPRDGSLGEQFF.

At least ten counts were recorded for this clonotype. This rearrangement joins TRBV20-1 to TRBJ2-7; 12 bases agree with TRBD2. The J segment lost 3 bases and the V segment lost 6 bases, leaving 9 bases of the junction unmatched. In germline, CDR1 is DFQATT, CDR2 SNEGSKA (reference sequence). CDR3 length equals 15 residues. For the CDR3, the DNA is TGCAGTGCCCACCCCAGACTAGCGGGGGTCTACGAGCAGTACTTC. Its protein product is CSAHPRLAGVYEQYF.

There are many counts of this clonotype. The J gene is TRBJ2-1, the V gene TRBV7-2, with D possibly matching TRBD2 (7 bases). V was pared by 1 base and J by 4 bases, with 14 bases between. The germline V gene encodes CDR1 SGHTA and CDR2 FQGNSA. The CDR3 is made up of 16 amino acids. CDR3: CASSLVGGGLYNEQFF. The CDR3 DNA follows: TGTGCCAGCAGCTTAGTAGGCGGGGGCCTTTACAATGAGCAGTTCTTC.

V is TRBV13 and J is TRBJ1-2; perhaps TRBD1 as D (5 bases). Germline lookup yields CDR1 PRHDT and CDR2 FYEKMQ (reference sequence). This CDR3 is built from 12 residues. The V and J ends lost 2 bases and 6 bases respectively, with 7 bases between them. The CDR3: CASSLLGDGYTF. CDR3 DNA: TGTGCCAGCAGCTTATTAGGGGATGGCTACACCTTC.

This clonotype was counted ten times or more. The chain joins TRBV4-1 to TRBJ1-3; D uncertain. Germline loops: CDR1 MGHRA, CDR2 YSYEKL. This CDR3 region has 14 residues. V lost 1 base and J 4 bases, leaving 8 bases between the germline ends. CDR3 DNA sequence: TGCGCCAGCAGCCAAGGGGTGTGGGGAAACACCATATATTTT. Its translation: CASSQGVWGNTIYF.

This clonotype came up a few times. This CDR3 reads CASSWWAGDASTDTQYF. CDR3 DNA sequence: TGCGCCAGCAGCTGGTGGGCAGGGGACGCTAGCACAGATACGCAGTATTTT. J is TRBJ2-3 and V is TRBV5-1; TRBD1 is a possible D gene (6 bases). Germline CDR1 SGHRS, CDR2 YFSETQ. Trimming left V 3 bases short and J 0 bases short, with 17 bases between. This CDR3 has 17 residues.

In its sample, this clonotype was seen many times. This chain connects TRBV27 to TRBJ2-7; 7 bases agree with TRBD2. The germline CDR1 and CDR2 sequences are MNHEY and SMNVEV (reference sequence). V shed 5 bases, J shed 6 bases, and the junction held 13 bases outside the gene matches. This CDR3 contains 15 residues. This CDR3 is CASSDLAAGHGEQYF. As DNA, the CDR3 is TGTGCCAGCAGTGACCTAGCGGCCGGTCATGGCGAGCAGTACTTC.

This clonotype was detected only a few times. DNA of the CDR3: TGCAGTGCTAGTAGCGGGATATACAATGAGCAGTTCTTC. It encodes CSASSGIYNEQFF. The chain has TRBV20-1 and TRBJ2-1; TRBD2 aligns across 8 bases. The CDR3 contains 13 residues. With 3 bases clipped from V and 4 bases from J, the junction kept 2 bases outside the gene matches. Germline V gives CDR1 DFQATT, CDR2 SNEGSKA (reference sequence).